The rows below give T cell receptor beta chains drawn from one sample of a study of blood T cell repertoires in COVID-19. Repertoires were generated with immunoSEQ multiplex PCR, while TCRdb's copy carries only in-frame clones and drops some. This table holds approximately 240,000 clones, approximately 90% found once. Input material: peripheral blood. These receptors were collected from a woman aged 40 to 49 who had recovered from COVID-19. Each CDR3 is given with its conserved first and last residue. D genes are given only for firm matches. The size entry is marked missing in some rows and otherwise reads once, few, many or a size class.

>TRBV11-2|TRBJ2-7|TRBD2|-
CASSSSGSYEQYF
TGTGCCAGCAGCTCTAGCGGGAGCTACGAGCAGTACTTC
>TRBV5-6|TRBJ1-1|TRBD1|few
CASSRTGLTEAFF
TGTGCCAGCAGCCGGACAGGGTTGACTGAAGCTTTCTTT
>TRBV19|TRBJ2-1|TRBD2|-
CASSIASGRTHEQFF
TGTGCCAGTAGTATAGCGAGCGGGAGGACACATGAGCAGTTCTTC
>TRBV7-7|TRBJ2-1|TRBD1|-
CASSSTGAYNEQFF
TGTGCTAGCAGCTCCACAGGGGCGTACAATGAGCAGTTCTTC
>TRBV6-4|TRBJ2-5|TRBD1|-
CASSLGQALEETQYF
TGTGCCAGCAGCCTCGGACAGGCTCTGGAAGAGACCCAGTACTTC
>TRBV19|TRBJ1-2|TRBD1|-
CASTPDRRDGYTF
TGTGCCAGTACCCCGGACAGGCGGGATGGCTACACCTTC
>TRBV7-2|TRBJ2-3|TRBD1|-
CASSFNTGASRADTQYF
TGTGCCAGCAGTTTCAATACAGGGGCCTCCCGCGCGGATACGCAGTATTTT
>TRBV6-2/TRBV6-3|TRBJ1-2|-|-
CASSLDNDYSYGYTF
TGTGCCAGCAGCCTCGACAATGATTATAGCTATGGCTACACCTTC
>TRBV19|TRBJ2-7|TRBD2|-
CASSRGLAGDEQYF
TGTGCCAGTAGTAGGGGACTAGCGGGCGACGAGCAGTACTTC
>TRBV5-8|TRBJ2-7|-|-
CASKESLTGSYEQYF
TGTGCCAGCAAGGAATCCCTGACAGGATCGTACGAGCAGTACTTC
>TRBV7-6|TRBJ2-7|-|-
CASSLGGRDYEQYF
TGTGCCAGCAGCTTAGGGGGCAGAGACTACGAGCAGTACTTC
>TRBV18|TRBJ2-6|TRBD1|once
CASSPLAGGAGANVLTF
TGTGCCAGCTCACCACTGGCAGGGGGTGCTGGGGCCAACGTCCTGACTTTC
>TRBV7-9|TRBJ2-3|TRBD2|once
CASSSGLAGGPRRTDTQYF
TGTGCCAGCAGCTCGGGACTAGCGGGGGGGCCGAGGCGAACAGATACGCAGTATTTT
>TRBV9|TRBJ2-1|TRBD1|-
CASSVDQLPGGGNNEQFF
TGTGCCAGCAGCGTAGATCAGCTCCCAGGGGGTGGAAACAATGAGCAGTTCTTC
>TRBV11-2|TRBJ1-3|TRBD1|-
CASSLFGQGKGSGNTIYF
TGTGCCAGCAGCTTGTTCGGACAGGGAAAGGGCTCTGGAAACACCATATATTTT
>TRBV14|TRBJ1-6|TRBD1|-
CASSQGGDRGLGSPLHF
TGTGCCAGCAGCCAAGGCGGGGACAGGGGGCTTGGGTCACCCCTCCACTTT
>TRBV19|TRBJ1-3|-|-
CASSIGRASGNTIYF
TGTGCCAGTAGTATTGGGAGGGCCTCTGGAAACACCATATATTTT
>TRBV5-4|TRBJ1-2|-|-
CASSLFDRENYGYTF
TGTGCCAGCAGCTTATTCGACAGAGAGAACTATGGCTACACCTTC
>TRBV28|TRBJ2-1|TRBD2|-
CASSSSGGIGRAYNEQFF
TGTGCCAGCAGTAGTAGCGGGGGGATTGGTCGGGCCTACAATGAGCAGTTCTTC
>TRBV7-9|TRBJ2-7|-|-
CASSTTDSTFEQYF
TGTGCCAGCAGTACGACGGACTCGACCTTCGAGCAGTACTTC
>TRBV7-2|TRBJ2-1|-|few
CASSLRGGGVGDEQFF
TGTGCCAGCAGCTTACGGGGAGGGGGTGTTGGCGATGAGCAGTTCTTC
>TRBV2|TRBJ2-1|-|-
CASSRTAYNEQFF
TGTGCCAGCAGTCGGACAGCTTACAATGAGCAGTTCTTC
>TRBV19|TRBJ1-2|-|-
CASNTPGDGYTF
TGTGCCAGTAATACGCCGGGGGATGGCTACACCTTC
>TRBV11-3|TRBJ2-5|TRBD1|few
CASSGRAGQGLLGETQYF
TGTGCCAGCAGCGGCAGAGCGGGACAGGGTCTCCTCGGGGAGACCCAGTACTTC
>TRBV7-2|TRBJ2-5|-|-
CASSESRETQYF
TGTGCCAGCAGCGAATCCCGGGAGACCCAGTACTTC
>TRBV18|TRBJ1-1|-|-
CASSPPFSGRLDTEAFF
TGTGCCAGCTCACCACCGTTCAGCGGGAGGTTGGACACTGAAGCTTTCTTT
>TRBV27|TRBJ1-1|TRBD1|-
CASSRARTGNTEAFF
TGTGCCAGCAGCCGCGCCAGGACAGGGAACACTGAAGCTTTCTTT
>TRBV19|TRBJ1-3|-|-
CASSPDNLAGNTIYF
TGTGCCAGTAGTCCTGACAACCTCGCTGGAAACACCATATATTTT